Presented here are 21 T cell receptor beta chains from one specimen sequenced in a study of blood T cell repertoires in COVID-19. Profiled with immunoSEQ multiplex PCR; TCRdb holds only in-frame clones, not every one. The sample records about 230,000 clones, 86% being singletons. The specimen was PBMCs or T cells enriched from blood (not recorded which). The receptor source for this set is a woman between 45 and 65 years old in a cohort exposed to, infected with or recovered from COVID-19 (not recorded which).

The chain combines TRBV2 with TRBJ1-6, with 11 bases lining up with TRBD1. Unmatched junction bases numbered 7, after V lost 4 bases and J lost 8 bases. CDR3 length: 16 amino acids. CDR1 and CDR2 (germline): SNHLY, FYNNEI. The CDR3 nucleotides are TGTGCCAGCAGTGTCCGGGACAGGGGGGATGATTCACCCCTCCACTTT. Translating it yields CASSVRDRGDDSPLHF.

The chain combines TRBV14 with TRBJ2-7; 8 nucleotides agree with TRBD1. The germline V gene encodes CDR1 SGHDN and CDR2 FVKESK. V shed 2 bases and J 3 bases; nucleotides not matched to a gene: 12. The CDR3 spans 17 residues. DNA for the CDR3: TGTGCCAGCAGCCAACCTTCGGGACAGGTGAACTACTACGAGCAGTACTTC. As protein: CASSQPSGQVNYYEQYF.

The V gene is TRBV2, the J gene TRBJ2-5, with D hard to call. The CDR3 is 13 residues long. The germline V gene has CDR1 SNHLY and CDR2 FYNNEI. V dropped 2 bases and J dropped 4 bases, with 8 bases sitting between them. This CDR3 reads CASSELTGETQYF. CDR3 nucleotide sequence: TGTGCCAGCAGTGAATTAACGGGAGAGACCCAGTACTTC.

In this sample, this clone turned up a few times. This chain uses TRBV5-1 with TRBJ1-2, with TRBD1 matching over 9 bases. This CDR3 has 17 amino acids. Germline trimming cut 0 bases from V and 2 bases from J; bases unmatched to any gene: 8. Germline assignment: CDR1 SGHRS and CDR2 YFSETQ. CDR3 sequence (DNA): TGCGCCAGCAGCTTGGTGGGTAACAGGGGGCTGAACTATGGCTACACCTTC. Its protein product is CASSLVGNRGLNYGYTF.

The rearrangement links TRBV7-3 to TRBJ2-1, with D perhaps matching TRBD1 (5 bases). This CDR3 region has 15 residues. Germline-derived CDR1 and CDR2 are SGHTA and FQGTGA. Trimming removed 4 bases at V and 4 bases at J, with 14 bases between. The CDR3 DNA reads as TGTGCCAGCAGCTGGACACATCAGGGATACAATGAGCAGTTCTTC. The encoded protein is CASSWTHQGYNEQFF.

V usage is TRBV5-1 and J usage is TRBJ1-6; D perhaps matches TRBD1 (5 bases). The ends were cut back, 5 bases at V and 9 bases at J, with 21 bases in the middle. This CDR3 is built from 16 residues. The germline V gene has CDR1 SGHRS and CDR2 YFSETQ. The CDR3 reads CASRRNEDGGVSPLHF. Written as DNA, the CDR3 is TGCGCCAGCAGACGTAATGAGGACGGAGGGGTTTCACCCCTCCACTTT.

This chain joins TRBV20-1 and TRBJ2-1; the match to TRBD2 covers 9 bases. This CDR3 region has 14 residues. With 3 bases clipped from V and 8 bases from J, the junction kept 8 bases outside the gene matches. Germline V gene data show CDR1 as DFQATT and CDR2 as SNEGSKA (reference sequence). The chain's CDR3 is CSASLLAGRDEQFF. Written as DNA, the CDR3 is TGCAGTGCTAGTTTGCTAGCGGGGCGGGATGAGCAGTTCTTC.

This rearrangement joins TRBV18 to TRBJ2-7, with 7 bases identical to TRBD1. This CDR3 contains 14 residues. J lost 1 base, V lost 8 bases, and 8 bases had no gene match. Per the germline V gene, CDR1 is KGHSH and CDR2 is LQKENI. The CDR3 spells CASQKGARSYEQYF. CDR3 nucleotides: TGTGCCAGCCAGAAGGGGGCCCGATCCTACGAGCAGTACTTC. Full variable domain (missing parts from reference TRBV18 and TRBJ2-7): NAGVMQNPRHLVRRRGQEARLRCSPMKGHSHVYWYRQLPEEGLKFMVYLQKENIIDESGMPKERFSAEFPKEGPSILRIQQVVRGDSAAYFCASQKGARSYEQYFGPGTRLTVT.

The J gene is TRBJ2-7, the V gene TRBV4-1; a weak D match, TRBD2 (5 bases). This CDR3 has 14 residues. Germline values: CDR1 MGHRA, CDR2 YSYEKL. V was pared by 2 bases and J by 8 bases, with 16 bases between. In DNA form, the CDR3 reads TGCGCCAGCAGCCAATTAGCGCATGACCGGCAGCAGTACTTC. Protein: CASSQLAHDRQQYF.

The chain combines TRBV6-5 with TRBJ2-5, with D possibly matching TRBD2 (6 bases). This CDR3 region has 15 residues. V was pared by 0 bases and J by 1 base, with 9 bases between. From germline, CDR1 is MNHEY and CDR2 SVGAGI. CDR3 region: CASSYSIAAQETQYF. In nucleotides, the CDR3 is TGTGCCAGCAGTTACTCGATAGCGGCCCAAGAGACCCAGTACTTC.

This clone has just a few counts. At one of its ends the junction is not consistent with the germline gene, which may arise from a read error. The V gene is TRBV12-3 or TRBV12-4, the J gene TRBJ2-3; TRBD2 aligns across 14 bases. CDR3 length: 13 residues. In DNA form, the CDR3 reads TGTGCCAGCAGTTCGGGACTAGCGGGGGATTTGAATTTT. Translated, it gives CASSSGLAGDLNF.

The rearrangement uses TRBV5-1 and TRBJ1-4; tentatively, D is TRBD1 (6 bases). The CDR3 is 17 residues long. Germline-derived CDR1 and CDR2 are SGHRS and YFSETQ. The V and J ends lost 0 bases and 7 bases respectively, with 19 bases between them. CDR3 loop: CASSLGPRGRNGEKLFF. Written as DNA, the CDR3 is TGCGCCAGCAGCTTGGGCCCGCGGGGGCGGAATGGTGAAAAACTGTTTTTT.

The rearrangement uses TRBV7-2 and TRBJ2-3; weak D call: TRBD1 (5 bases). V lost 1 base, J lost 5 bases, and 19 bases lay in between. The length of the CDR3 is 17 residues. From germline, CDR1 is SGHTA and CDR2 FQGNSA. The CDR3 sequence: CASSLEGVDRGRDTQYF. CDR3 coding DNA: TGTGCCAGCAGCTTAGAAGGGGTTGATAGGGGCAGAGATACGCAGTATTTT.

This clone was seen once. The CDR3 loop reads CASSIGTGYGYTF. CDR3 in DNA: TGTGCCAGCAGCATCGGGACAGGGTATGGCTACACCTTC. The chain recombines TRBV7-9 with TRBJ1-2; 9 bases agree with TRBD1. The CDR3 spans 13 residues. Germline assignment: CDR1 SEHNR and CDR2 FQNEAQ (reference sequence). Trimming removed 5 bases from V and 5 bases from J; junction bases left unmatched: 3.

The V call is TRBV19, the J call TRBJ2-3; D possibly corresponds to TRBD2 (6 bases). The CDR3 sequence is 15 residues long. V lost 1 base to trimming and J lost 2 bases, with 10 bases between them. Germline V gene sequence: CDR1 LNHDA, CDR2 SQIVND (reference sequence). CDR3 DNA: TGTGCCAGTAGTATAGGCGGGATTTACACAGATACGCAGTATTTT. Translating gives CASSIGGIYTDTQYF. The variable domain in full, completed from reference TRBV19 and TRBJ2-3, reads DGGITQSPKYLFRKEGQNVTLSCEQNLNHDAMYWYRQDPGQGLRLIYYSQIVNDFQKGDIAEGYSVSREKKESFPLTVTSAQKNPTAFYLCASSIGGIYTDTQYFGPGTRLTVL.

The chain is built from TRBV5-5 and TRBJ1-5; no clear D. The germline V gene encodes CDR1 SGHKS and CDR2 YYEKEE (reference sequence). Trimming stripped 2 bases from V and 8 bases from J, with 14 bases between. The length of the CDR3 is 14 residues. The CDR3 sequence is CASSLRGPVEPQHF. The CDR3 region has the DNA TGTGCCAGCAGCTTACGAGGGCCGGTGGAGCCCCAGCATTTT.

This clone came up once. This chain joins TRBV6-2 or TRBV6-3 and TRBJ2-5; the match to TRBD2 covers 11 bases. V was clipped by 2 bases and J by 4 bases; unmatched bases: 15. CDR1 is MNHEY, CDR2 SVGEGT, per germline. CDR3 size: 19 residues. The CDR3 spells CASSYRLSGGAIPGETQYF. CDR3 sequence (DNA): TGTGCCAGCAGTTACCGTCTTAGCGGGGGGGCCATCCCAGGAGAGACCCAGTACTTC.

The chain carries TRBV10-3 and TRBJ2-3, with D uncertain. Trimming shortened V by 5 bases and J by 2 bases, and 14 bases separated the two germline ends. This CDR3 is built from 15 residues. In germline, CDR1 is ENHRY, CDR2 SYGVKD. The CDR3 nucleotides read TGTGCCATCAGTCGAGGTCTCCCTCCCACAGATACGCAGTATTTT. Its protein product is CAISRGLPPTDTQYF.

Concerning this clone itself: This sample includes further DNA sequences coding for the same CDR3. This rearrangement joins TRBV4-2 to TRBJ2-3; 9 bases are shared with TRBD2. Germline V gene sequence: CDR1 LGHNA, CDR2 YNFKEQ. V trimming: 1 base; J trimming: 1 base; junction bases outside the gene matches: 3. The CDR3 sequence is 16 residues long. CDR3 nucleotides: TGTGCCAGCAGCCAAGGGTTAGCGGGGGGCACAGATACGCAGTATTTT. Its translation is CASSQGLAGGTDTQYF.

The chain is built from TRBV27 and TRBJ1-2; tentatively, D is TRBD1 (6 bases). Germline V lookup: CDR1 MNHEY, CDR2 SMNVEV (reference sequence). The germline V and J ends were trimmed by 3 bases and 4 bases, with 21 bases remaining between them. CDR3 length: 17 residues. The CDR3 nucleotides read TGTGCCAGCAGTTTCTCTGGGGGCGGATTAGGCTTCTATGGCTACACCTTC. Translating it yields CASSFSGGGLGFYGYTF.

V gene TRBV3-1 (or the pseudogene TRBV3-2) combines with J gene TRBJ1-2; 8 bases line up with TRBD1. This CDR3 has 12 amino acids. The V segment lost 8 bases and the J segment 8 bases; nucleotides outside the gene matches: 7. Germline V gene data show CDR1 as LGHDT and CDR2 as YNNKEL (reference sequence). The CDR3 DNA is TGTGCCAGCGAAGACAGGGGAAGGGGCTACACCTTC. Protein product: CASEDRGRGYTF.